The 8 T cell receptor beta chains presented below share a single source sample, sequenced in a study of cytomegalovirus exposure and HLA in healthy donors. Measured with immunoSEQ multiplex PCR; TCRdb has only the in-frame clones, and not every one. Among approximately 150,000 clones, 86% were seen once, and the ten largest hold less than 3.5%. What was sequenced was PBMCs. The receptor source for this set is a young man in good health and CMV-seropositive.

The chain is built from TRBV6-6 and TRBJ2-7; 12 nucleotides align to TRBD1. The V segment lost 2 bases and the J segment 4 bases; nucleotides outside the gene matches: 3. The V gene's germline CDR1 is MNHNY and CDR2 SVGAGI (reference sequence). This CDR3 is 15 amino acids long. CDR3 amino acids: CASSYEGQGAYEQYF. The CDR3 DNA reads TGTGCCAGCAGTTACGAGGGACAGGGGGCATACGAGCAGTACTTC.

The chain combines TRBV11-2 with TRBJ1-6; possible D gene TRBD1, 5 bases. V lost 8 bases to trimming and J lost 7 bases, with 15 bases between them. Germline assignment: CDR1 SGHAT and CDR2 FQNNGV. This CDR3 has 14 amino acids. The CDR3 spells CASAWAGGNSPLHF. For the CDR3, the DNA is TGTGCCAGCGCTTGGGCGGGGGGGAATTCACCCCTCCACTTT. The full variable domain, in which reference TRBV11-2 and TRBJ1-6 provide the parts outside the CDR3, is EAGVAQSPRYKIIEKRQSVAFWCNPISGHATLYWYQQILGQGPKLLIQFQNNGVVDDSQLPKDRFSAERLKGVDSTLKIQPAKLEDSAVYLCASAWAGGNSPLHFGNGTRLTVT.

The genes are TRBV14 and TRBJ2-3, with 10 bases aligning to TRBD2. This CDR3 region has 17 residues. V trimming: 1 base; J trimming: 2 bases; junction bases outside the gene matches: 6. The germline CDR1 and CDR2 sequences are SGHDN and FVKESK. The CDR3 coding sequence is TGTGCCAGCAGCCAAGTCCTCGGACTAGCGGACACAGATACGCAGTATTTT. Encoded protein: CASSQVLGLADTDTQYF.

The chain couples TRBV28 to TRBJ2-5, with 12 nucleotides matching TRBD1. Germline V gene sequence: CDR1 MDHEN, CDR2 SYDVKM. This CDR3 is 14 amino acids long. Trimming cost V 6 bases and J 7 bases; bases outside gene matches: 6. The CDR3 region has the DNA TGTGCCAGCAGCCCGGGACAGGGGGCGAGGACCCAGTACTTC. It encodes CASSPGQGARTQYF.

The chain joins TRBV9 to TRBJ2-1, with 7 bases that match TRBD1. Germline V CDR1 and CDR2: SGDLS, YYNGEE. The trim removed 4 bases at V and 8 bases at J, leaving 6 bases unmatched. CDR3 length: 13 residues. CDR3: CASSPRTGDEQFF. The DNA for the CDR3 is TGTGCCAGCAGCCCACGGACAGGTGATGAGCAGTTCTTC. Drawing the rest from reference TRBV9 and TRBJ2-1, the complete variable domain is DSGVTQTPKHLITATGQRVTLRCSPRSGDLSVYWYQQSLDQGLQFLIQYYNGEERAKGNILERFSAQQFPDLHSELNLSSLELGDSALYFCASSPRTGDEQFFGPGTRLTVL.

The chain has TRBV5-6 and TRBJ2-7; perhaps TRBD1 as D (6 bases). The CDR3 sequence is 14 residues long. In germline, CDR1 is SGHDT, CDR2 YYEEEE. Trimming stripped 3 bases from V and 2 bases from J, with 12 bases between. The CDR3 region is CASSWSGGTYEQYF. As DNA, the CDR3 is TGTGCCAGCAGCTGGAGTGGGGGCACCTACGAGCAGTACTTC.

This chain links TRBV28 with TRBJ2-7; D possibly corresponds to TRBD1 (5 bases). The CDR3 runs to 19 residues. V gave up 3 bases and J gave up 3 bases, with 27 bases separating them. Germline V gene sequence: CDR1 MDHEN, CDR2 SYDVKM. Here the CDR3 reads CASSFTLGPRQTNDYEQYF. In nucleotides, the CDR3 is TGTGCCAGCAGTTTCACTCTCGGACCCCGACAGACAAACGACTACGAGCAGTACTTC.

This clone was counted only a few times. The chain uses TRBV4-1 and TRBJ1-5; D remains unclear. Between the trimmed V and J ends, which lost 3 bases and 7 bases, there was a span of 13 bases. The CDR3 loop spans 14 amino acids. Germline lookup yields CDR1 MGHRA and CDR2 YSYEKL. The CDR3 spells CASSHWGGRQPQHF. The DNA for the CDR3 is TGCGCCAGCAGCCATTGGGGAGGAAGGCAGCCCCAGCATTTT.